The 30 T cell receptor beta chains listed next were all sequenced from one sample in a study of control samples from healthy donors and cancer patients. Sequencing was performed with immunoSEQ multiplex PCR; in TCRdb, only in-frame clones are kept and a portion is missing. The sample gives under 130,000 clones, 83% of which show up once; about 12% is in the top ten. Input material: blood. Receptor source: a woman in her 50s in good health.

The chain employs TRBV7-8 and TRBJ1-6; D unresolved. The V end lost 3 bases, the J end lost 5 bases, and 20 bases lay between the germline ends. The germline V gene has CDR1 SGHVS and CDR2 FQNEAQ. The CDR3 runs to 18 residues. The DNA of the CDR3 is TGTGCCAGCAGCTTGTCAAACAGCGCCGGTGGTAATAATTCACCCCTCCACTTT. It specifies CASSLSNSAGGNNSPLHF.

The rearrangement links TRBV5-5 to TRBJ2-7; D remains ambiguous. V gave up 0 bases and J gave up 9 bases, with 13 bases separating them. Germline V lookup: CDR1 SGHKS, CDR2 YYEKEE (reference sequence). The CDR3 runs to 13 residues. CDR3 DNA sequence: TGTGCCAGCAGCTTGGATTTGGCTTTCGCGCAGTACTTC. Its protein is CASSLDLAFAQYF.

CDR3 loop: CASSREQYF. CDR3 coding DNA: TGTGCCAGCAGCCGAGAGCAGTACTTC. V and J are TRBV7-9 and TRBJ2-7; D gene unclear. The CDR3 covers 9 residues. V lost 5 bases, J lost 7 bases, and 3 bases lay in between. Germline values: CDR1 SEHNR, CDR2 FQNEAQ (reference sequence).

This chain's CDR3 is CSASSQGEQYF. CDR3 bases: TGCAGTGCTAGTTCGCAGGGCGAGCAGTACTTC. The J gene is TRBJ2-7, the V gene TRBV20-1; TRBD1 might be the D (5 bases). The CDR3 has 11 amino acids. The V gene's germline CDR1 is DFQATT and CDR2 SNEGSKA (reference sequence). Trimming shortened V by 3 bases and J by 6 bases, and 9 bases separated the two germline ends.

This rearrangement joins TRBV5-6 to TRBJ1-2; D is uncertain. V lost 5 bases and J 0 bases, leaving 14 bases between the germline ends. The CDR3 has 15 residues. Germline V lookup: CDR1 SGHDT, CDR2 YYEEEE. The CDR3, as DNA: TGTGCCAGCAGAAAGTTGACGGACGCTAACTATGGCTACACCTTC. Translation gives CASRKLTDANYGYTF. Complete variable domain (other parts from reference TRBV5-6 and TRBJ1-2): DAGVTQSPTHLIKTRGQQVTLRCSPKSGHDTVSWYQQALGQGPQFIFQYYEEEERQRGNFPDRFSGHQFPNYSSELNVNALLLGDSALYLCASRKLTDANYGYTFGSGTRLTVV.

The V call is TRBV7-9, the J call TRBJ1-4; 9 bases match TRBD1. The germline gives CDR1 SEHNR, CDR2 FQNEAQ (reference sequence). Trimming took 5 bases from V and 4 from J; bases not matched to a gene: 5. The CDR3 loop spans 15 amino acids. The CDR3 loop is CASSPSTGGNEKLFF. The CDR3 DNA reads TGTGCCAGCAGCCCATCGACAGGGGGTAATGAAAAACTGTTTTTT.

The rearrangement links TRBV5-5 to TRBJ1-2; unclear D gene. V dropped 4 bases and J dropped 2 bases, with 9 bases sitting between them. This CDR3 has 13 residues. The germline V gene encodes CDR1 SGHKS and CDR2 YYEKEE (reference sequence). CDR3 DNA: TGTGCCAGCAGCACTGACGGGAACTATGGCTACACCTTC. It translates to CASSTDGNYGYTF.

The rearrangement uses TRBV28 and TRBJ1-5, with D maybe TRBD1 (5 bases). Per the germline V gene, CDR1 is MDHEN and CDR2 is SYDVKM. Trimming took off 6 bases at V and 2 bases at J, with 11 bases between the two ends. This CDR3 is built from 14 residues. CDR3 sequence reads: CASRVQGRNQPQHF. CDR3 nucleotides: TGTGCCAGCAGGGTGCAGGGCCGCAATCAGCCCCAGCATTTT.

The chain is built from TRBV25-1 and TRBJ1-4; unclear D gene. The CDR3 has 15 amino acids. The V and J ends lost 2 bases and 8 bases respectively, with 15 bases between them. The germline gives CDR1 MGHDK, CDR2 SYGVNS. DNA for the CDR3: TGTGCCAGCAGTGAAATACTCCCTATGGGAGAAAAACTGTTTTTT. Its translation: CASSEILPMGEKLFF.

The chain combines TRBV19 with TRBJ1-1; D is possibly TRBD1 (6 bases). Per germline, CDR1 LNHDA and CDR2 SQIVND (reference sequence). The CDR3 covers 18 residues. V lost 1 base to trimming and J lost 0 bases, with 18 bases between them. The CDR3 bases are TGTGCCAGTAGTATAGGTACAGGGTCTCTCGGGGTGAACACTGAAGCTTTCTTT. It specifies CASSIGTGSLGVNTEAFF.

The chain links TRBV6-5 to TRBJ1-2; weak D call: TRBD1 (5 bases). CDR1 and CDR2 (germline): MNHEY, SVGAGI. The germline V and J ends were trimmed by 5 bases and 8 bases, with 18 bases remaining between them. The CDR3 consists of 14 residues. The CDR3: CASSTSQGSGGYTF. CDR3 bases: TGTGCCAGCAGTACAAGTCAGGGTTCGGGGGGCTACACCTTC.

This clone was counted a single time. V usage is TRBV5-1 and J usage is TRBJ2-7; 9 bases fit TRBD2. CDR1 and CDR2 from the germline V gene are SGHRS and YFSETQ. V gave up 0 bases and J gave up 7 bases; unmatched junction bases: 8. The CDR3 totals 15 residues. CDR3 region: CASSLVPSGMDEQYF. The CDR3 coding sequence is TGCGCCAGCAGCTTGGTTCCTAGCGGGATGGATGAGCAGTACTTC.

This clone was seen ten or more times. V usage is TRBV28 and J usage is TRBJ2-7, with 7 bases that match TRBD1. Per germline, CDR1 MDHEN and CDR2 SYDVKM. This CDR3 is 14 amino acids long. Trimming cost V 6 bases and J 7 bases; bases outside gene matches: 12. In DNA, the CDR3 is TGTGCCAGCAGCCGACAGGGACCGAAGGGAGAGCAGTACTTC. Translation: CASSRQGPKGEQYF.

This chain connects TRBV20-1 to TRBJ1-2, with 7 bases aligning to TRBD1. V lost 6 bases, J lost 8 bases, and 15 bases stayed unmatched. Looked up from germline, CDR1 is DFQATT and CDR2 is SNEGSKA (reference sequence). CDR3 length: 14 amino acids. This CDR3 is CSASAGGGLRGYTF. CDR3 DNA: TGCAGTGCCAGTGCGGGAGGGGGCTTGCGGGGCTACACCTTC.

The chain recombines TRBV12-3 or TRBV12-4 with TRBJ1-2; D is possibly TRBD1 (5 bases). The CDR3 is 13 residues long. Trimming stripped 6 bases from V and 9 bases from J, with 17 bases between. The CDR3 bases are TGTGCCAGCAGCAACTATCAGGGCACGAGCTACACCTTC. Its protein is CASSNYQGTSYTF.

The chain uses TRBV19 and TRBJ1-5, with TRBD1 as a possible D gene (6 bases). CDR1 and CDR2 from the germline V gene are LNHDA and SQIVND (reference sequence). CDR3 length: 14 residues. With 3 bases removed from V and 2 bases from J, the gap between germline ends came to 8 bases. The DNA for the CDR3 is TGTGCCAGTAGTATTTCAGGGGGCAATCAGCCCCAGCATTTT. Amino acids: CASSISGGNQPQHF.

The chain links TRBV11-2 to TRBJ2-5; D might be TRBD2 (6 bases). This CDR3 has 15 residues. V lost 1 base and J lost 2, with 11 bases in between. Germline V gene sequence: CDR1 SGHAT, CDR2 FQNNGV. This CDR3 is CASSLGPGTQETQYF. The CDR3 DNA is TGTGCCAGCAGCTTAGGCCCCGGGACTCAAGAGACCCAGTACTTC.

This chain uses TRBV2 with TRBJ2-2; no clear D gene. Germline V gives CDR1 SNHLY, CDR2 FYNNEI. CDR3 length: 14 amino acids. Trimming took off 1 base at V and 6 bases at J, with 9 bases between the two ends. CDR3 sequence: CASSEVTASGELFF. The CDR3 DNA sequence: TGTGCCAGCAGTGAAGTCACCGCGTCCGGGGAGCTGTTTTTT.

CDR3 residues: CASRGVEDTQYF. The CDR3 nucleotides read TGTGCCAGCCGAGGTGTTGAAGATACGCAGTATTTT. The chain combines TRBV3-1 (or the pseudogene TRBV3-2) with TRBJ2-3; D is uncertain. The CDR3 totals 12 residues. The germline CDR1 and CDR2 sequences are LGHDT and YNNKEL (reference sequence). Trimming stripped 8 bases from V and 5 bases from J, with 11 bases between.

This clone was picked up one time. The V call is TRBV11-3, the J call TRBJ2-1, with 11 bases fitting TRBD2. The CDR3 is 15 residues long. Germline assignment: CDR1 SGHNT and CDR2 YENEEA. V dropped 5 bases and J dropped 2; count of bases not matched to a gene: 2. The CDR3 spells CASSRLAGPYNEQFF. Here the CDR3 DNA reads TGTGCCAGCAGCCGACTAGCGGGACCCTACAATGAGCAGTTCTTC.

This rearrangement joins TRBV10-3 to TRBJ2-2; 7 positions agree with TRBD2. The V and J ends lost 6 bases and 2 bases, in that order; junction bases with no gene match: 6. Per the germline V gene, CDR1 is ENHRY and CDR2 is SYGVKD. The CDR3 is made up of 15 amino acids. The CDR3 loop is CAIRRGGGNTGELFF. The CDR3 coding sequence is TGTGCCATCAGAAGAGGCGGGGGAAACACCGGGGAGCTGTTTTTT.

The J gene is TRBJ2-2, the V gene TRBV7-3; 11 bases are a match to TRBD2. J was trimmed by 5 bases and V by 5 bases; bases with no gene match: 16. In germline, CDR1 is SGHTA, CDR2 FQGTGA. The CDR3 totals 19 residues. The DNA for the CDR3 is TGTGCCAGCAGCCCGTCGGCCGGACCCTCTAGCGGGGGGACCGGGGAGCTGTTTTTT. Protein: CASSPSAGPSSGGTGELFF.

V is TRBV10-3 and J is TRBJ2-7, with 11 bases identical to TRBD2. This CDR3 comprises 16 residues. In germline, CDR1 is ENHRY, CDR2 SYGVKD. J gave up 6 bases and V 2 bases, and 9 bases lay outside the gene matches. The chain's CDR3 is CAISEPLTSGGGEQYF. The CDR3 bases are TGTGCCATCAGTGAGCCGTTAACTAGCGGGGGCGGCGAGCAGTACTTC.

V is TRBV3-1 (or the pseudogene TRBV3-2) and J is TRBJ2-3, with D uncertain. CDR3 size: 14 residues. CDR1 is LGHDT and CDR2 is YNNKEL in the germline V gene (reference sequence). V lost 6 bases and J 0 bases, leaving 10 bases between the germline ends. CDR3 nucleotides: TGTGCCAGCAGTCTTACAACTAGCACAGATACGCAGTATTTT. Translated, it gives CASSLTTSTDTQYF.

The chain is built from TRBV5-6 and TRBJ1-2; D perhaps matches TRBD1 (5 bases). Per the germline V gene, CDR1 is SGHDT and CDR2 is YYEEEE. CDR3 size: 16 residues. V dropped 4 bases and J dropped 4 bases, with 20 bases sitting between them. This chain's CDR3 is CASSRSRQLSTYGYTF. The CDR3 DNA follows: TGTGCCAGCAGCAGATCACGACAGCTATCGACCTATGGCTACACCTTC. Supplemented by reference TRBV5-6 and TRBJ1-2, the full variable domain reads DAGVTQSPTHLIKTRGQQVTLRCSPKSGHDTVSWYQQALGQGPQFIFQYYEEEERQRGNFPDRFSGHQFPNYSSELNVNALLLGDSALYLCASSRSRQLSTYGYTFGSGTRLTVV.

J is TRBJ1-1 and V is TRBV19; D is unresolved. This CDR3 has 13 residues. The germline V gene encodes CDR1 LNHDA and CDR2 SQIVND (reference sequence). V shed 3 bases and J shed 1 base, with 6 bases lying between them. CDR3 region: CASSMRQNTEAFF. CDR3 nucleotides: TGTGCCAGTAGTATGAGGCAGAACACTGAAGCTTTCTTT.

The rearrangement uses TRBV7-8 and TRBJ1-4; D is perhaps TRBD1 (5 bases). This CDR3 spans 13 amino acids. Trimming left V 5 bases short and J 5 bases short, with 9 bases between. Germline V gene data show CDR1 as SGHVS and CDR2 as FQNEAQ. CDR3 nucleotides: TGTGCCAGCAGCCCAGGGAAAAATGAAAAACTGTTTTTT. Protein: CASSPGKNEKLFF.

The rearrangement links TRBV6-2 or TRBV6-3 to TRBJ2-2; D uncertain. The CDR3 spans 13 residues. Germline CDR1 MNHEY, CDR2 SVGEGT. V shed 5 bases and J shed 2 bases, with 6 bases lying between them. The CDR3 loop reads CASSTINTGELFF. The CDR3 region has the DNA TGTGCCAGCAGTACAATCAACACCGGGGAGCTGTTTTTT.

This clone was detected only a few times. The chain has TRBV27 and TRBJ2-1; 7 bases are shared with TRBD2. Germline CDR1 and CDR2: MNHEY and SMNVEV (reference sequence). The V gene end was trimmed by 2 bases and the J gene end by 4 bases; junction bases not matched to a gene: 8. The CDR3 length is 16 residues. CDR3 in DNA: TGTGCCAGCAGTTTAGCATTCGGGGGGTTTTACAATGAGCAGTTCTTC. This gives the protein CASSLAFGGFYNEQFF.

The V and J genes are TRBV7-2 and TRBJ1-1; D is possibly TRBD1 (5 bases). Trimming took off 2 bases at V and 0 bases at J, with 10 bases between the two ends. CDR1 SGHTA and CDR2 FQGNSA come from the germline V gene. The CDR3 runs to 15 residues. This CDR3 is CASSLRPGLNTEAFF. CDR3 in DNA: TGTGCCAGCAGCTTAAGGCCGGGGCTGAACACTGAAGCTTTCTTT. Full variable domain (outside the CDR3, taken from reference TRBV7-2 and TRBJ1-1): GAGVSQSPSNKVTEKGKDVELRCDPISGHTALYWYRQSLGQGLEFLIYFQGNSAPDKSGLPSDRFSAERTGGSVSTLTIQRTQQEDSAVYLCASSLRPGLNTEAFFGQGTRLTVV.